Presented here are 11 T cell receptor beta chains from one specimen sequenced in a study of blood T cell repertoires in COVID-19. Assay used: immunoSEQ multiplex PCR; TCRdb lists only in-frame clones, some missing. Here the sample spans about 60,000 clones, 72% being singletons. Sequencing was performed on peripheral blood. These receptors originate from a woman in her seventies with COVID-19, enrolled during active disease.

By share of the sample, this clone is medium-sized. The chain uses TRBV9 and TRBJ1-1; 7 bases are shared with TRBD1. Germline-derived CDR1 and CDR2 are SGDLS and YYNGEE. CDR3 length equals 15 residues. The ends lost 4 bases at V and 0 bases at J; junction bases unmatched: 6. The CDR3, as DNA: TGTGCCAGCAGCACGGGACAGTCTCTGAACACTGAAGCTTTCTTT. This translates into CASSTGQSLNTEAFF.

This clone was counted a few times. The V call is TRBV28, the J call TRBJ1-2; D is undetermined. Trimming stripped 3 bases from V and 2 bases from J, with 7 bases between. The CDR3 has 13 amino acids. Germline V CDR1 and CDR2: MDHEN, SYDVKM. The CDR3 loop is CASSLAPNYGYTF. CDR3 in DNA: TGTGCCAGCAGTTTGGCACCGAACTATGGCTACACCTTC.

The rearrangement links TRBV5-1 to TRBJ2-3; D is possibly TRBD1 (6 bases). The CDR3 extends over 15 amino acids. Looked up from germline, CDR1 is SGHRS and CDR2 is YFSETQ. Deletions cut 2 bases from V and 1 base from J, with 11 bases between. The CDR3 reads CASSFWGLGTDTQYF. For the CDR3, the DNA is TGCGCCAGCAGCTTTTGGGGGCTGGGCACAGATACGCAGTATTTT.

This rearrangement joins TRBV19 to TRBJ1-1; D may be TRBD1 (6 bases). V was cut by 7 bases and J by 4 bases, with 16 bases left in between. There are 14 residues in the CDR3. Germline V gene data show CDR1 as LNHDA and CDR2 as SQIVND (reference sequence). The CDR3: CASNPTGTPTEAFF. The DNA for the CDR3 is TGTGCCAGTAACCCGACCGGGACACCCACTGAAGCTTTCTTT.

This clone was observed many times. The chain carries TRBV4-3 and TRBJ2-2; the D gene is possibly TRBD1 (6 bases). The germline V gene encodes CDR1 LGHNA and CDR2 YSLEER. The CDR3 consists of 15 residues. V lost 0 bases and J 6 bases, leaving 11 bases between the germline ends. The CDR3 nucleotides are TGCGCCAGCAGCCAAGAGAGAGGGGGATCCGGGGAGCTGTTTTTT. It codes for CASSQERGGSGELFF.

The rearrangement joins TRBV3-1 (or the pseudogene TRBV3-2) to TRBJ1-5; D is undetermined. V lost 4 bases and J lost 7, with 11 bases in between. The germline gives CDR1 LGHDT, CDR2 YNNKEL (reference sequence). The CDR3 contains 13 residues. The CDR3 coding sequence is TGTGCCAGCAGCCTACTAAGTACACAGCCCCAGCATTTT. It specifies CASSLLSTQPQHF.

The chain couples TRBV5-1 to TRBJ1-4, with D tentatively TRBD1 (5 bases). Germline lookup yields CDR1 SGHRS and CDR2 YFSETQ. The ends were cut back, 1 base at V and 7 bases at J, with 11 bases in the middle. This CDR3 has 14 amino acids. CDR3 region: CASSLRGRGEKLFF. The DNA for the CDR3 is TGCGCCAGCAGCTTGAGGGGAAGGGGTGAAAAACTGTTTTTT.

This chain connects TRBV6-5 to TRBJ2-5; 9 bases align to TRBD1. This CDR3 comprises 15 residues. V lost 6 bases, J lost 4 bases, and 9 bases stayed unmatched. Germline V gene data show CDR1 as MNHEY and CDR2 as SVGAGI. CDR3 nucleotides: TGTGCCAGCAGGTTGGGGGACAGGGAGTCAGAGACCCAGTACTTC. This sequence encodes CASRLGDRESETQYF.

The rearrangement links TRBV6-5 to TRBJ2-7; TRBD2 aligns across 10 bases. Germline CDR1 is MNHEY and CDR2 is SVGAGI. V shed 6 bases, J shed 4 bases, and the junction held 3 bases outside the gene matches. The CDR3 loop spans 13 amino acids. In DNA, the CDR3 is TGTGCCAGCAGGGCTAGCGGGAGTTACGAGCAGTACGTC. Translated, it gives CASRASGSYEQYV.

The chain uses TRBV5-4 and TRBJ1-2; D is uncertain. The CDR3 loop spans 16 amino acids. V was clipped by 3 bases and J by 3 bases, with 18 bases between them. Germline CDR1 SGHNT, CDR2 YYREEE (reference sequence). CDR3 bases: TGTGCCAGCAGCTGGGAGAACTCAGATCTTCACTATGGCTACACCTTC. Translating it yields CASSWENSDLHYGYTF.

J is TRBJ2-7 and V is TRBV6-5, with D possibly matching TRBD1 (6 bases). The CDR3 spans 15 residues. Trimming took off 6 bases at V and 0 bases at J, with 15 bases between the two ends. From germline, CDR1 is MNHEY and CDR2 SVGAGI. The CDR3 loop reads CASSTNGQSSYEQYF. In DNA, the CDR3 is TGTGCCAGCAGCACCAATGGACAGAGCTCCTACGAGCAGTACTTC.